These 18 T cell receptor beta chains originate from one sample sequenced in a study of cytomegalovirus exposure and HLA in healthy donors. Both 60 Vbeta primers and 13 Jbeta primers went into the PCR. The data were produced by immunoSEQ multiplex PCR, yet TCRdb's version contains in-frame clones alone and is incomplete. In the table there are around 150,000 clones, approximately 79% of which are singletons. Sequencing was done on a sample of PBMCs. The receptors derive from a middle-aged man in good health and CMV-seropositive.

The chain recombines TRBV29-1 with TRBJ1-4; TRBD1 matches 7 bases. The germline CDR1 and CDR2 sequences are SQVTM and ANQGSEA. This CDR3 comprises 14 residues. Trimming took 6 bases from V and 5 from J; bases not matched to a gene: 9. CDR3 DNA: TGCAGCGTCCAGGGGACAGCAAAGAATGAAAAACTGTTTTTT. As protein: CSVQGTAKNEKLFF.

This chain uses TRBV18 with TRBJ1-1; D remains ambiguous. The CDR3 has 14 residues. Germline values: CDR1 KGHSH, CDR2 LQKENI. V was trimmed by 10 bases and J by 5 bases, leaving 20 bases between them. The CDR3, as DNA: TGTGCCACCTCCCCGCGAGCCCTAGTTACTGAAGCTTTCTTT. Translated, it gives CATSPRALVTEAFF.

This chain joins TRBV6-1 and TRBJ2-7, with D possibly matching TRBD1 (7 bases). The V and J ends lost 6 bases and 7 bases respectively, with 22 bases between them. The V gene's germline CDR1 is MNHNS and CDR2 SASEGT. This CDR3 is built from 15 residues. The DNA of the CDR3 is TGTGCCAGCAGGCCCAGGGGGGCGCAGAGAGGAGAGCAGTACTTC. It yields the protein CASRPRGAQRGEQYF.

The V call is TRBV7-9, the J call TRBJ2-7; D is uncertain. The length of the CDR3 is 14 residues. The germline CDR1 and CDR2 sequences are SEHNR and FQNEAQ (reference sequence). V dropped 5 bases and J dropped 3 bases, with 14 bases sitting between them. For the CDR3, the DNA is TGTGCCAGCAGCCTCCTAGGAAGTAGCTACGAGCAGTACTTC. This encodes CASSLLGSSYEQYF.

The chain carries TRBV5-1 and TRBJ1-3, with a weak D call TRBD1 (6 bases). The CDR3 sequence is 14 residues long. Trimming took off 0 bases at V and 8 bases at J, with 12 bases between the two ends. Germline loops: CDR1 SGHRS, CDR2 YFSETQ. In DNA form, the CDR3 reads TGCGCCAGCAGCTTGGGTGGACAGAAGGACACCATATATTTT. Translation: CASSLGGQKDTIYF.

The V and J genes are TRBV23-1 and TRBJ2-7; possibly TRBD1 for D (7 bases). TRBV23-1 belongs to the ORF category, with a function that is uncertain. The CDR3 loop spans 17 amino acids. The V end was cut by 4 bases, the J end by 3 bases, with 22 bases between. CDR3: CASSRGDSPVLNYEQYF. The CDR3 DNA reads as TGCGCCAGCAGTCGCGGGGACAGTCCAGTCCTCAACTACGAGCAGTACTTC.

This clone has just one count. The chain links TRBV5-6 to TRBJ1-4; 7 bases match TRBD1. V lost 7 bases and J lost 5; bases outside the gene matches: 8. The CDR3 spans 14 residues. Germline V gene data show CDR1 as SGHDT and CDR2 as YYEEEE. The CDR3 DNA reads TGTGCCAGCTGCAACAGGGGATGGAATGAAAAACTGTTTTTT. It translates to CASCNRGWNEKLFF.

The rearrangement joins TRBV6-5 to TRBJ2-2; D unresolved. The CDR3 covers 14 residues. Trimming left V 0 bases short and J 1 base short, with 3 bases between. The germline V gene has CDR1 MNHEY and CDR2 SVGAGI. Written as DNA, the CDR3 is TGTGCCAGCAGTTACTCCAGGAACACCGGGGAGCTGTTTTTT. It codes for CASSYSRNTGELFF.

The CDR3 is CASSPVGGSGQPQHF. CDR3 sequence (DNA): TGTGCCAGCAGCCCAGTGGGGGGTTCGGGTCAGCCCCAGCATTTT. The chain has TRBV11-2 and TRBJ1-5; D is perhaps TRBD1 (5 bases). Germline-derived CDR1 and CDR2 are SGHAT and FQNNGV. The CDR3 extends over 15 amino acids. Trimming cost V 5 bases and J 6 bases, with 17 bases left between them.

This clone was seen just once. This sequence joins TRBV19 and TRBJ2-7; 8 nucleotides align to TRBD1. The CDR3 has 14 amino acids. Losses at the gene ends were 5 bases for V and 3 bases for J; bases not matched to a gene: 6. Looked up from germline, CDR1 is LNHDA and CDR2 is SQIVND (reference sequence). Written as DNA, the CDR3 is TGTGCCAGTAGTCCCGGACAGGGTCTCTACGAGCAGTACTTC. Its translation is CASSPGQGLYEQYF.

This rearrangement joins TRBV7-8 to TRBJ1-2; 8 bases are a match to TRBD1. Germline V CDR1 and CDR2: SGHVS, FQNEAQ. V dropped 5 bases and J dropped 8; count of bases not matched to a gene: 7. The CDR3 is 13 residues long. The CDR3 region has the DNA TGTGCCAGCAGCCCGGACAGGGTTTACGGCTACACCTTC. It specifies CASSPDRVYGYTF. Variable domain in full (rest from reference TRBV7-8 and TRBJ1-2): GAGVSQSPRYKVAKRGQDVALRCDPISGHVSLFWYQQALGQGPEFLTYFQNEAQLDKSGLPSDRFFAERPEGSVSTLKIQRTQQEDSAVYLCASSPDRVYGYTFGSGTRLTVV.

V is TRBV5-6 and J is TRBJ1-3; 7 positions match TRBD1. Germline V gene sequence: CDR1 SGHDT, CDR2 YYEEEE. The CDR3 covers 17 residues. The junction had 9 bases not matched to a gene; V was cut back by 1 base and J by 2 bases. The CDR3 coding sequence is TGTGCCAGCAGCTTGAAGGGCAGGGGACAGACTGGAAACACCATATATTTT. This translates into CASSLKGRGQTGNTIYF.

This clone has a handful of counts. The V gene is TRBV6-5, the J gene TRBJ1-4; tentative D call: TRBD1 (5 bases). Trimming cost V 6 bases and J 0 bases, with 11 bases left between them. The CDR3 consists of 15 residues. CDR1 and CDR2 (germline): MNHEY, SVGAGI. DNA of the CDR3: TGTGCCAGCAGGACAGAAGATGCAACTAATGAAAAACTGTTTTTT. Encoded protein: CASRTEDATNEKLFF.

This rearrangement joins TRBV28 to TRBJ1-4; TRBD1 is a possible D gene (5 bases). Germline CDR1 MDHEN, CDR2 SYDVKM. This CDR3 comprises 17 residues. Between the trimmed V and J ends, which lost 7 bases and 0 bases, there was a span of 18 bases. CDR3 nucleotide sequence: TGTGCCAGCAACACCAGGCGGAGGGGTGCAACTAATGAAAAACTGTTTTTT. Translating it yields CASNTRRRGATNEKLFF.

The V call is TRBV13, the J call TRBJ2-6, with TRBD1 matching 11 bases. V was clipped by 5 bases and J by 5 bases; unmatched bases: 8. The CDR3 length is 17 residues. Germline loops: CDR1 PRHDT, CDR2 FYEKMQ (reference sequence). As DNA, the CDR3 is TGTGCCAGCAGCCGAGGGACAGGGGGAGGGAGGGCCAACGTCCTGACTTTC. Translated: CASSRGTGGGRANVLTF.

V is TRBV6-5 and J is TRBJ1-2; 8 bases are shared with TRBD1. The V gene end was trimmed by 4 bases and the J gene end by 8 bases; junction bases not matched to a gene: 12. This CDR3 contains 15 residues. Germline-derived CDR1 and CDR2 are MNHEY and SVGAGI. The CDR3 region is CASSLVRGRAGGYTF. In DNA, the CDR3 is TGTGCCAGCAGTTTGGTCAGGGGGCGAGCTGGCGGCTACACCTTC.

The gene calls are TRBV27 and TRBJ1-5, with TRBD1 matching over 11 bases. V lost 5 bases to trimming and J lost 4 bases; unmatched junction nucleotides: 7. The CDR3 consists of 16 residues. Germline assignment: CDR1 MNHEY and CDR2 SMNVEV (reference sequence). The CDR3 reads CASSPQGQGVNQPQHF. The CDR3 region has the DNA TGTGCCAGCAGTCCCCAGGGACAGGGGGTAAATCAGCCCCAGCATTTT.

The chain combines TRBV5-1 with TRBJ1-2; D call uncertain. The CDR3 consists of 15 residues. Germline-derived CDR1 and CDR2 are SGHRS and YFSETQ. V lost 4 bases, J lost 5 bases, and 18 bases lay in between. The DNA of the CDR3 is TGCGCCAGCAGCCGTACCACAGAGCCTGTGTATGGCTACACCTTC. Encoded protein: CASSRTTEPVYGYTF. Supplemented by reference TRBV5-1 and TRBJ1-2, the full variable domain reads KAGVTQTPRYLIKTRGQQVTLSCSPISGHRSVSWYQQTPGQGLQFLFEYFSETQRNKGNFPGRFSGRQFSNSRSEMNVSTLELGDSALYLCASSRTTEPVYGYTFGSGTRLTVV.